The 8 T cell receptor beta chains given below trace back to one sample, sequenced in a study of Ad26.COV2.S vaccination and SARS-CoV-2 variants. Indicated treatment: roughly 18 received Ad26.COV2.S at low or high dose, single or two shots; 5 received placebo; per-sample allocation not given. Samples were taken on day 63 after the first vaccine or placebo injection. Sequencing used immunoSEQ multiplex PCR; TCRdb keeps in-frame clones, though not all of them. The data hold hundreds of thousands of clones, with about 92% observed a single time. The sample was peripheral blood, taken in a trial of Ad26.COV2.S vaccine versus placebo. The receptors were gathered from a person aged 18-60 years who received the Ad26.COV2.S COVID-19 vaccine or a placebo.

The genes are TRBV7-9 and TRBJ2-2, with D maybe TRBD1 (6 bases). Germline-derived CDR1 and CDR2 are SEHNR and FQNEAQ (reference sequence). Trimming removed 1 base from V and 0 bases from J, with 9 bases in between. The CDR3 sequence is 16 residues long. The CDR3 region is CASSLVRDTNTGELFF. CDR3 coding DNA: TGTGCCAGCAGCTTAGTCCGGGACACGAACACCGGGGAGCTGTTTTTT.

This chain joins TRBV12-3 or TRBV12-4 and TRBJ1-2; perhaps TRBD1 as D (6 bases). Trimming removed 5 bases from V and 4 bases from J, with 11 bases in between. This CDR3 spans 13 amino acids. The CDR3 loop is CASSKGHLYGYTF. CDR3 in DNA: TGTGCCAGCAGTAAGGGACATCTCTATGGCTACACCTTC.

This clone appeared a single time. V gene TRBV30 combines with J gene TRBJ1-1; 12 nucleotides match TRBD1. Germline CDR1 is GTSNPN and CDR2 is SVGIG (reference sequence). The V and J ends lost 6 bases and 0 bases, in that order; junction bases with no gene match: 14. The CDR3 is 18 residues long. The CDR3 bases are TGTGCCTGCCCCGGGTGGGGGACAGGGGGCATACTGAACACTGAAGCTTTCTTT. Residues: CACPGWGTGGILNTEAFF.

The V and J genes are TRBV6-1 and TRBJ2-1; 12 bases fit TRBD2. V shed 4 bases, J shed 4 bases, and the junction held 5 bases outside the gene matches. CDR3 length equals 16 residues. Germline V gene lookup returns CDR1 MNHNS and CDR2 SASEGT. The CDR3 loop is CASSGLTSGGYNEQFF. For the CDR3, the DNA is TGTGCCAGCAGTGGTCTGACTAGCGGGGGATACAATGAGCAGTTCTTC.

V gene TRBV28 combines with J gene TRBJ1-6, with TRBD1 matching over 7 bases. Trimming took 6 bases from V and 5 from J; bases not matched to a gene: 10. CDR3 length equals 16 residues. The germline gives CDR1 MDHEN, CDR2 SYDVKM. The CDR3 reads CASRGQMGTNNSPLHF. CDR3 nucleotides: TGTGCCAGCAGGGGACAGATGGGGACTAATAATTCACCCCTCCACTTT.

This clone is a singleton in its sample. The chain uses TRBV28 and TRBJ2-3; D might be TRBD1 (6 bases). CDR3 length: 17 residues. V was clipped by 2 bases and J by 4 bases, with 19 bases between them. CDR1 is MDHEN and CDR2 is SYDVKM in the germline V gene. CDR3 amino acids: CASSLGKGQGFADTQYF. CDR3 nucleotides: TGTGCCAGCAGTTTAGGTAAAGGGCAGGGGTTTGCAGATACGCAGTATTTT.

The chain has TRBV14 and TRBJ2-1; 12 nucleotides align to TRBD1. J gave up 8 bases and V 5 bases, and 7 bases lay outside the gene matches. The CDR3 spans 15 residues. Germline CDR1 reads SGHDN; CDR2 reads FVKESK. CDR3 coding DNA: TGTGCCAGCAGCGTATGGGACAGGGGGCTTGATGAGCAGTTCTTC. Protein: CASSVWDRGLDEQFF.

In this sample, this clone turned up a few times. This sequence joins TRBV18 and TRBJ2-3, with no clear D. Per germline, CDR1 KGHSH and CDR2 LQKENI. The CDR3 length is 16 residues. V was clipped by 4 bases and J by 2 bases, with 16 bases between them. The CDR3 sequence is CASSQAPQLTTDTQYF. The CDR3 nucleotides read TGTGCCAGCTCACAAGCCCCCCAACTGACCACAGATACGCAGTATTTT.